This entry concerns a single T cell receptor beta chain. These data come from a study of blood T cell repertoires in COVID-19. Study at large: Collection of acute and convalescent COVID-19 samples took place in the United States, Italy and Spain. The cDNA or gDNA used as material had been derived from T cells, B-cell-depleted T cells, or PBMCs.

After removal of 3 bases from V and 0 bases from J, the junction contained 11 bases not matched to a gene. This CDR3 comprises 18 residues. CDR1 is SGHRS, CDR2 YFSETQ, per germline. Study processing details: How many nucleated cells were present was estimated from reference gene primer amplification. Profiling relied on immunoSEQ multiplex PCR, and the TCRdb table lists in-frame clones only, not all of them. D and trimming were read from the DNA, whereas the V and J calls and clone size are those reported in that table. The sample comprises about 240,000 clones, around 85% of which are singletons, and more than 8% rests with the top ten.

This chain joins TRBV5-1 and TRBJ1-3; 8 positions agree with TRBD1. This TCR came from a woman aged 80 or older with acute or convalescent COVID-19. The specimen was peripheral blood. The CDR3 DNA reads TGCGCCAGCAGCTCCGGACAGGGACCCTATCTCTCTGGAAACACCATATATTTT. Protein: CASSSGQGPYLSGNTIYF. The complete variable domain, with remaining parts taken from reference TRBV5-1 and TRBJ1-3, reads KAGVTQTPRYLIKTRGQQVTLSCSPISGHRSVSWYQQTPGQGLQFLFEYFSETQRNKGNFPGRFSGRQFSNSRSEMNVSTLELGDSALYLCASSSGQGPYLSGNTIYFGEGSWLTVV.